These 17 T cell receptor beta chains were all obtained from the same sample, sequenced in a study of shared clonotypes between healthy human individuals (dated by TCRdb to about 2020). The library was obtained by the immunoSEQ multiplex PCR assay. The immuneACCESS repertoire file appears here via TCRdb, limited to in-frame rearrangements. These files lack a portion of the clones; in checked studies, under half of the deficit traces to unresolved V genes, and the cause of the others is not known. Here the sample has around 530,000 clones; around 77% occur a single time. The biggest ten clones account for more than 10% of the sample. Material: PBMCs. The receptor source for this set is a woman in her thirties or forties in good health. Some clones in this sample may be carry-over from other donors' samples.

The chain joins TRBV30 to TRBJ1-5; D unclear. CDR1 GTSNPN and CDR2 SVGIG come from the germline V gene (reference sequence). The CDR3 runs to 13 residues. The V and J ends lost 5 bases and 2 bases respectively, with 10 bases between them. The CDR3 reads CAWGSGGNQPQHF. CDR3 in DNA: TGTGCCTGGGGTTCCGGAGGCAATCAGCCCCAGCATTTT.

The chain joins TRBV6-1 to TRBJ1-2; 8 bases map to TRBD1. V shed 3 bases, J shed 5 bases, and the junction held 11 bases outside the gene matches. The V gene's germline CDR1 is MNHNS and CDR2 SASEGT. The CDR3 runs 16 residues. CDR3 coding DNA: TGTGCCAGCAGTGATCCGGGACAGGCAAGGGAGTATGGCTACACCTTC. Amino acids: CASSDPGQAREYGYTF.

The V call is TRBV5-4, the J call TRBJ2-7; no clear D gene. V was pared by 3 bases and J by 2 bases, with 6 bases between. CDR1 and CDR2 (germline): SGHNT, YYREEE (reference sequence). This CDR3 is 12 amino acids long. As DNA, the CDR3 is TGTGCCAGCAGCTCAAATGCCTACGAGCAGTACTTC. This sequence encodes CASSSNAYEQYF.

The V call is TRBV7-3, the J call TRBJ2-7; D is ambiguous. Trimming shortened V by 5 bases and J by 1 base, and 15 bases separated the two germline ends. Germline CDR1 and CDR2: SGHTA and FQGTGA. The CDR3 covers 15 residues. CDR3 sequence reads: CASSVGSEGSYEQYF. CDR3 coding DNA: TGTGCCAGCAGCGTGGGAAGTGAAGGGTCCTACGAGCAGTACTTC. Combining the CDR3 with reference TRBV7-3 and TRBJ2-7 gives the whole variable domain GAGVSQTPSNKVTEKGKYVELRCDPISGHTALYWYRQSLGQGPEFLIYFQGTGAADDSGLPNDRFFAVRPEGSVSTLKIQRTERGDSAVYLCASSVGSEGSYEQYFGPGTRLTVT.

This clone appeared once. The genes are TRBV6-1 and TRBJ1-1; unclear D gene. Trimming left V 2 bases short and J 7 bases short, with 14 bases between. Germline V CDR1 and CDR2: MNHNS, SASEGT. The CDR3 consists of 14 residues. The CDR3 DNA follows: TGTGCCAGCAGTGAAAGATGGGATAGGTTTGAAGCTTTCTTT. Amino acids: CASSERWDRFEAFF.

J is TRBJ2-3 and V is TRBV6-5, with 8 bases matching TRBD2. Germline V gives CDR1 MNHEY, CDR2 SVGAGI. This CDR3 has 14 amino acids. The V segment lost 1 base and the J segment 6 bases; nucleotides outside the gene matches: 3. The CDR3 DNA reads TGTGCCAGCAGTTACTACGGGAGGGCCGATACGCAGTATTTT. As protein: CASSYYGRADTQYF.

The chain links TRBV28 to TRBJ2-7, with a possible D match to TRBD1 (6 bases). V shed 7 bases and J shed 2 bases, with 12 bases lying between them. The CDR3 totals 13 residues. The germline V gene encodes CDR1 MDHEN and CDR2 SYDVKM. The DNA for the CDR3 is TGTGCCAGCATTCGAGGGGACACCTACGAGCAGTACTTC. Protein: CASIRGDTYEQYF.

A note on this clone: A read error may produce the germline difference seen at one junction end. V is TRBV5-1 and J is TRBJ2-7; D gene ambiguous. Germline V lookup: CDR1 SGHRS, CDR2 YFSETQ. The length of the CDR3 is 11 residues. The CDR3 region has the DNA TGCGCCAGCAGCCAATCCTCCGAGCAGTACTTC. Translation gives CASSQSSEQYF.

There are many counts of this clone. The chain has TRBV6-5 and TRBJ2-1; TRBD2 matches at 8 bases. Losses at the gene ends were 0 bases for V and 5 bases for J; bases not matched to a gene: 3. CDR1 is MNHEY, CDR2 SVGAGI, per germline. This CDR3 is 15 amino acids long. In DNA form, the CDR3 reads TGTGCCAGCAGTTACTCTACGGGAGGGGACAATGAGCAGTTCTTC. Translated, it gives CASSYSTGGDNEQFF.

The CDR3 loop is CASSPGYTDTQYF. CDR3 coding DNA: TGTGCCAGCAGCCCAGGATACACAGATACGCAGTATTTT. This chain joins TRBV7-2 and TRBJ2-3; no clear D gene. In germline, CDR1 is SGHTA, CDR2 FQGNSA. V was cut by 5 bases and J by 2 bases, with 8 bases left in between. CDR3 length: 13 residues.

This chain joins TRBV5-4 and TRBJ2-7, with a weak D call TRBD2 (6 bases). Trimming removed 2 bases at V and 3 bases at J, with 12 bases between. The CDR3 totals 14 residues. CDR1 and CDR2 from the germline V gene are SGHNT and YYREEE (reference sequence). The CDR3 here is CASSFAGSYYEQYF. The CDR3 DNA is TGTGCCAGCAGCTTTGCGGGGTCCTACTACGAGCAGTACTTC.

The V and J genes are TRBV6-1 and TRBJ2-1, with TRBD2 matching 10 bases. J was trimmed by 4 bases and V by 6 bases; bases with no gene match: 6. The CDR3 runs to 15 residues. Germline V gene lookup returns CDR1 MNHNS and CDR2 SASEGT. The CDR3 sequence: CASRPDSGRYNEQFF. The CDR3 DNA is TGTGCCAGCAGGCCTGATAGCGGGAGGTACAATGAGCAGTTCTTC.

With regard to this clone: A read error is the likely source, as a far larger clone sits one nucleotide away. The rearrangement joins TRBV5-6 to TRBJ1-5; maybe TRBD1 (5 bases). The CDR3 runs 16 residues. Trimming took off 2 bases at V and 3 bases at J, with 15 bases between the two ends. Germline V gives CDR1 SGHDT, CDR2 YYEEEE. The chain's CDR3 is CASSFDGGSINQPQHF. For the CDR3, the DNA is TGTGCCAGCAGCTTTGATGGGGGATCGATCAATCAGCCCCAGCATTTT. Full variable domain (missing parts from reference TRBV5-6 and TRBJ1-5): DAGVTQSPTHLIKTRGQQVTLRCSPKSGHDTVSWYQQALGQGPQFIFQYYEEEERQRGNFPDRFSGHQFPNYSSELNVNALLLGDSALYLCASSFDGGSINQPQHFGDGTRLSIL.

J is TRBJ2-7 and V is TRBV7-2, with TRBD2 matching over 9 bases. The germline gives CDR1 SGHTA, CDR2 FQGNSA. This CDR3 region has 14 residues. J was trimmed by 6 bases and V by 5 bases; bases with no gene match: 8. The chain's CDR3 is CASSTIAGVGEQYF. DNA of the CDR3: TGTGCCAGCAGCACTATAGCGGGAGTAGGCGAGCAGTACTTC.

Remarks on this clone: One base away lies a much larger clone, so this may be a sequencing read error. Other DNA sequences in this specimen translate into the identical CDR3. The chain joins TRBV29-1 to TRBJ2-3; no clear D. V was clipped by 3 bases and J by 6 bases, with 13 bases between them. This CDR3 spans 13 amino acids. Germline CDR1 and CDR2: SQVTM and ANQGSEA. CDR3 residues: CSVDEENTDTQYF. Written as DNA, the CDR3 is TGCAGCGTTGACGAGGAAAACACGGATACGCAGTATTTT.

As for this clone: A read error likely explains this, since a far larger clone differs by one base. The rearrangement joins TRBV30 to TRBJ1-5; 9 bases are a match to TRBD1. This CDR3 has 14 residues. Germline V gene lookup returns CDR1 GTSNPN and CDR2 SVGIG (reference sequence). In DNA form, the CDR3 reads TGTGCCTGGAGTACACAGGGGGCGAATCAGCCCCGGCATTTT. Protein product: CAWSTQGANQPRHF. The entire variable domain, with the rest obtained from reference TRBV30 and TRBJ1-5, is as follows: SQTIHQWPATLVQPVGSPLSLECTVEGTSNPNLYWYRQAAGRGLQLLFYSVGIGQISSEVPQNLSASRPQDRQFILSSKKLLLSDSGFYLCAWSTQGANQPRHFGDGTRLSIL.

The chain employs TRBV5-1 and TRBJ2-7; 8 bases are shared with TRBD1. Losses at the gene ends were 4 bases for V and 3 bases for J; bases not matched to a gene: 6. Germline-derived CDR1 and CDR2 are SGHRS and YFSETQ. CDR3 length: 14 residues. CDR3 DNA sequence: TGCGCCAGCAGCCCAGGGACAGGACGCTACGAGCAGTACTTC. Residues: CASSPGTGRYEQYF.